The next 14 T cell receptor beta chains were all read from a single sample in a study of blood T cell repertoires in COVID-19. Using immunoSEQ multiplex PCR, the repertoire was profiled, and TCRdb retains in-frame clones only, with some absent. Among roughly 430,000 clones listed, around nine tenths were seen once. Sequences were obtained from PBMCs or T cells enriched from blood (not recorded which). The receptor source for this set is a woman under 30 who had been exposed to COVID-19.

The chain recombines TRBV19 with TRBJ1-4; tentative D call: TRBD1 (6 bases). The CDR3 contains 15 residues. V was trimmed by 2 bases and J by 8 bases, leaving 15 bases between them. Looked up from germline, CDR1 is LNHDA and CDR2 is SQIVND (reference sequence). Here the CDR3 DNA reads TGTGCCAGTAGTATAATTCTTGGGACATTCGAAAAACTGTTTTTT. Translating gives CASSIILGTFEKLFF.

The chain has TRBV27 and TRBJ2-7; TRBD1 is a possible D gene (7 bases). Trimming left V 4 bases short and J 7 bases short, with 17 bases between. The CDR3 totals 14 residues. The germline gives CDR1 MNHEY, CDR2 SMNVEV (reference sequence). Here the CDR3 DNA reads TGTGCCAGCAGTTACCACGACAGGGCGGGAGAGCAGTACTTC. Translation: CASSYHDRAGEQYF.

CDR3 protein: CASSISGSYEQYF. CDR3 DNA sequence: TGTGCCAGCAGCATCAGTGGCTCCTACGAGCAGTACTTC. V usage is TRBV27 and J usage is TRBJ2-7; no firm D call. There are 13 residues in the CDR3. Germline CDR1 is MNHEY and CDR2 is SMNVEV (reference sequence). V lost 6 bases, J lost 0 bases, and 9 bases lay in between.

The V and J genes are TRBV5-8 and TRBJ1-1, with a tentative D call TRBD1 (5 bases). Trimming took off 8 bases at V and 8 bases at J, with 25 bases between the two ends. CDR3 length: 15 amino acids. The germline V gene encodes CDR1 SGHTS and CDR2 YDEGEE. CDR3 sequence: CASARSGDRDPEAFF. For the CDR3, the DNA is TGTGCCAGTGCCCGTTCGGGGGATAGAGACCCCGAAGCTTTCTTT.

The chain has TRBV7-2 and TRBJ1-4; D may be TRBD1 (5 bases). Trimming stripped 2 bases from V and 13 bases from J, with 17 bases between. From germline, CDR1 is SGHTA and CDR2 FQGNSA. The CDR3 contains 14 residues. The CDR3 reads CASSLLGGGGRLFF. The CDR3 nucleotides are TGTGCCAGCAGCTTATTAGGTGGGGGAGGTCGACTGTTTTTT.

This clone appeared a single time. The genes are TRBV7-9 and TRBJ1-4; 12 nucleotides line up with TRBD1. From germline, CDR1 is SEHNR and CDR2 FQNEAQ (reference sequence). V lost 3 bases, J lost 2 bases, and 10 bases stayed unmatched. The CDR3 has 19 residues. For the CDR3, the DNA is TGTGCCAGCAGCTTTAATCCCCTGGGACAGGGGGCGACTAATGAAAAACTGTTTTTT. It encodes CASSFNPLGQGATNEKLFF. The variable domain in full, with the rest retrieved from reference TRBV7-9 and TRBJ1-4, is DTGVSQNPRHKITKRGQNVTFRCDPISEHNRLYWYRQTLGQGPEFLTYFQNEAQLEKSRLLSDRFSAERPKGSFSTLEIQRTEQGDSAMYLCASSFNPLGQGATNEKLFFGSGTQLSVL.

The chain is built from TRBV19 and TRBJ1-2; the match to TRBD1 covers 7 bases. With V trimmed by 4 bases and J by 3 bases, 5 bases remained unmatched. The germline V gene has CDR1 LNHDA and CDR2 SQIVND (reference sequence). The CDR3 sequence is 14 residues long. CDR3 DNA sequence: TGTGCCAGTAGTACAGGACAGGATGACTATGGCTACACCTTC. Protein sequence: CASSTGQDDYGYTF.

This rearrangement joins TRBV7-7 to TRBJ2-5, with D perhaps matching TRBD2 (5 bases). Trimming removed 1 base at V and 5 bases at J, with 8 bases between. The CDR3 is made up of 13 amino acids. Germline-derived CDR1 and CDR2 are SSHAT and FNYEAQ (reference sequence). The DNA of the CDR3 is TGTGCCAGCAGCTTAGGAGCGGCGGAGACCCAGTACTTC. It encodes CASSLGAAETQYF.

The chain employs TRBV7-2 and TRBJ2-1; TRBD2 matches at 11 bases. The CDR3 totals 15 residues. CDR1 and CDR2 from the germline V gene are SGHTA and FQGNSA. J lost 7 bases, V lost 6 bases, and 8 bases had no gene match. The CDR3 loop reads CASSETSGVLNEQFF. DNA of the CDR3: TGTGCCAGCAGTGAGACTAGCGGGGTTCTAAATGAGCAGTTCTTC.

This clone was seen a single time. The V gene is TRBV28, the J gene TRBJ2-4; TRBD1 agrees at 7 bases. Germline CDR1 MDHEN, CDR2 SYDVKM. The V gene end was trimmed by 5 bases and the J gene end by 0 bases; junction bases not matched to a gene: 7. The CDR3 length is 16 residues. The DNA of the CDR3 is TGTGCCAGCAGTCCCCGGGCAGGGGGAGCCAAAAACATTCAGTACTTC. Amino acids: CASSPRAGGAKNIQYF.

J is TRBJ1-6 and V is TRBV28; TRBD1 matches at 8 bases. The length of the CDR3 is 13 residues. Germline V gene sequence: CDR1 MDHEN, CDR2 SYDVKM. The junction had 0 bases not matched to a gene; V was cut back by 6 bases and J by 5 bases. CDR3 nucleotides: TGTGCCAGCAGACAGGGGGATAATTCACCCCTCCACTTT. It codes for CASRQGDNSPLHF.

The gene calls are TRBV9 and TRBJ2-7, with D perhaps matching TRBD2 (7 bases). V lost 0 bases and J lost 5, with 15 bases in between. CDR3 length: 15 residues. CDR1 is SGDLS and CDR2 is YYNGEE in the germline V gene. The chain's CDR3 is CASSVGGGAKNEQYF. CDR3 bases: TGTGCCAGCAGCGTAGGTGGGGGGGCAAAGAACGAGCAGTACTTC.

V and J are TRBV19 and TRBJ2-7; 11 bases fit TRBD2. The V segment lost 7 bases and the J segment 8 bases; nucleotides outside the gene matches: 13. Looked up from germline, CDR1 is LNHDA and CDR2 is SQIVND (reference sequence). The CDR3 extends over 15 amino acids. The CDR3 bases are TGTGCCAGTACCGCGACTAGCGGGGACCGCCCCAAGCAGTACTTC. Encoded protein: CASTATSGDRPKQYF.

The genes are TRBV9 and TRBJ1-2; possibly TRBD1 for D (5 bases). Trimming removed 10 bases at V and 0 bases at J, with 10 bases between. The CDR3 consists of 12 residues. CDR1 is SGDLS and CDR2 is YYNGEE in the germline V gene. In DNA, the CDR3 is TGTGCCGAGGAGGGGTCTAACTATGGCTACACCTTC. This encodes CAEEGSNYGYTF.